The clone carrying this TCR beta chain was seen a single time. Its target is unknown. TCR beta sequences were obtained from blood CD8+ and CD4+ T cells. These data belong to a study of CD8 T cells in Susac syndrome. Study findings and constraints: The study acknowledged a relatively small number of individuals in its TCR sequencing and HLA analysis.

Reverse transcription of about 0.45 to 1 ug RNA was carried out with random hexamers. Across 54 Vbeta and 13 Jbeta, immunoSEQ multiplex PCR amplified TCR beta CDR3. Via MiXCR, TCRdb re-called the immunoSEQ multiplex PCR reads, giving one row per CDR3 protein. The sample shows about 200,000 distinct CDR3 sequences, 90% to 95% of them seen only once. The CDR3 is made up of 14 amino acids. V gave up 3 bases and J gave up 2 bases, with 10 bases separating them. The chain links TRBV12-3 or TRBV12-4 to TRBJ1-2; no definite D call. Specimen: CD4+ T cells from PBMCs. The sequence was collected from a human donor in good health. The CDR3 loop reads CASSFQRNNYGYTF. DNA for the CDR3: TGTGCCAGCAGTTTCCAACGGAACAACTATGGCTACACCTTC.